This T cell receptor beta chain comes out of a study of blood T cell repertoires in COVID-19 (dated by TCRdb to 2020 to 2022). Regarding the research as a whole: Samples covering the acute and convalescent phases of COVID-19 were provided by collaborators in the United States, Italy and Spain. Samples came from the ongoing ImmuneRACE study (first 160 participants) plus 1,254 subjects from 6 global collaborators. The repertoires were released in a freely available public database intended as a resource for research on the immune response to SARS-CoV-2. The material from the prospective study consisted of cDNA or gDNA derived from T cells, B-cell-depleted T cells, or PBMCs. The dataset comprised deeply sampled blood TCRbeta repertoires from subjects exposed to, actively infected with, or recovered from COVID-19. Where available, HLA class I and class II types were taken from metadata supplied by the sample provider and were not determined by assay-based typing. A de-identified subject ID, COVID-19 status, age in years and sex were almost always included in the sample metadata. Study-wide conclusions, independent of this receptor: The amount of clinical and demographic metadata varied by source and participant and was provided uncurated.

A word on this clone: This clone's antigen is unknown. There are no base qualities to consult, and no much larger clone falls within one base. Other nucleotide sequences from this sample produce the same CDR3.

The collaborating institutions used their own protocols to collect whole blood in K2EDTA tubes. For TCRbeta analysis, collaborator samples were shipped as frozen whole blood, as isolated PBMCs, or as DNA extracted from either sample type. V and J lose 4 bases and 7 bases, and a span of 8 bases separates them. Including the terminal cysteine and phenylalanine, the CDR3 comprises 11 residues. Solely the CDR3 DNA is kept, with 33 bases framed from the first base. The immunoSEQ Assay, a bias-controlled multiplex PCR, was used to amplify TCRbeta CDR3 regions from genomic DNA. On the authors' methods: The number of nucleated cells in each sample was estimated by amplification of reference gene primers within the assay. To quantify the absolute abundance of each unique TCRbeta CDR3 rearrangement, sequence reads were collapsed and filtered. For each sample, productive Simpson clonality was calculated as the square root of Simpson's diversity index across productive rearrangements. As stored in TCRdb, this immuneACCESS dataset retains in-frame rearrangements with V and J assigned. A fraction of the clones does not appear; measured against another copy, unresolved V genes explain less than half of the discrepancy, and the remainder lacks a known reason. V, J and clone size were drawn from that table, and D and trimming were deduced from the DNA. This sample holds approximately 160,000 clones; 80% to 85% were observed only once. The top ten clones comprise 8% to 9.5% of the sample.

The receptor was derived from a woman aged 80 or over with active or convalescent COVID-19. Sequencing input: peripheral blood. Recombination linked TRBV12-3 or TRBV12-4 to TRBJ2-7, with TRBD1 tentatively as D gene (5 bases match). The DNA sequence is given as TGTGCCAGCAGTTGGGCAGGGGAGCAGTACTTC. This codes for CASSWAGEQYF.